Below are 21 T cell receptor beta chains sequenced from a single sample in a study of long-term antiretroviral therapy in people with HIV. They ran version v3.0 of the immunoSEQ assay at survey level. Profiling relied on immunoSEQ multiplex PCR, and the TCRdb table lists in-frame clones only, not all of them. In the table there are some 33,000 clones, 96% of which are singletons. The sample in question was unsorted PBMCs, obtained roughly 6.4 years after starting antiretroviral therapy. These receptors were obtained from a man younger than 40 with HIV.

The genes are TRBV10-3 and TRBJ2-1; 14 nucleotides match TRBD2. With V trimmed by 11 bases and J by 8 bases, 8 bases remained unmatched. CDR3 size: 14 residues. Germline CDR1 ENHRY, CDR2 SYGVKD. CDR3 sequence reads: CAVTTSGGAHEQFF. The CDR3 DNA follows: TGTGCCGTAACGACTAGCGGGGGGGCCCATGAGCAGTTCTTC.

The chain has TRBV9 and TRBJ1-2; tentatively, D is TRBD1 (5 bases). CDR3 length equals 14 residues. V shed 2 bases and J shed 1 base, with 9 bases lying between them. The germline V gene has CDR1 SGDLS and CDR2 YYNGEE. CDR3 in amino acids: CASSVGHLNYGYTF. The CDR3 nucleotides read TGTGCCAGCAGCGTCGGACACCTTAACTATGGCTACACCTTC. Drawing the rest from reference TRBV9 and TRBJ1-2, the complete variable domain is DSGVTQTPKHLITATGQRVTLRCSPRSGDLSVYWYQQSLDQGLQFLIQYYNGEERAKGNILERFSAQQFPDLHSELNLSSLELGDSALYFCASSVGHLNYGYTFGSGTRLTVV.

The V call is TRBV5-4, the J call TRBJ2-7, with D uncertain. The length of the CDR3 is 15 residues. Trimming removed 3 bases from V and 2 bases from J, with 15 bases in between. Germline V lookup: CDR1 SGHNT, CDR2 YYREEE (reference sequence). Here the CDR3 reads CASSSKGLDPYEQYF. The DNA of the CDR3 is TGTGCCAGCAGCTCCAAGGGTTTGGATCCCTACGAGCAGTACTTC.

This chain uses TRBV7-9 with TRBJ1-2; no firm D call. CDR3 length equals 14 residues. The germline V gene has CDR1 SEHNR and CDR2 FQNEAQ (reference sequence). The ends were cut back, 3 bases at V and 4 bases at J, with 12 bases in the middle. The CDR3 reads CASSLGSSFYGYTF. Written as DNA, the CDR3 is TGTGCCAGCAGCTTGGGCTCTTCTTTCTATGGCTACACCTTC.

The chain employs TRBV29-1 and TRBJ2-2; D uncertain. Germline values: CDR1 SQVTM, CDR2 ANQGSEA. V lost 3 bases to trimming and J lost 9 bases, with 8 bases between them. The CDR3 has 11 residues. The CDR3 bases are TGCAGCGTTGAGGGAAACCGGGAGCTGTTTTTT. Its protein is CSVEGNRELFF.

The chain recombines TRBV5-1 with TRBJ2-3, with TRBD2 identical over 8 bases. The CDR3 has 17 amino acids. Trimming at V came to 0 bases and at J to 5 bases, leaving 11 bases not matched to a gene. Germline V gives CDR1 SGHRS, CDR2 YFSETQ. The CDR3 loop is CASSLGALADGGDTQYF. For the CDR3, the DNA is TGCGCCAGCAGCTTGGGGGCACTAGCGGACGGTGGAGATACGCAGTATTTT.

The J gene is TRBJ2-7, the V gene TRBV6-1, with 9 positions matching TRBD1. This CDR3 has 14 residues. CDR1 is MNHNS and CDR2 is SASEGT in the germline V gene. V shed 7 bases and J 6 bases; nucleotides not matched to a gene: 10. The CDR3 sequence: CASKGQGGPREQYF. The CDR3 DNA reads TGTGCCAGCAAGGGACAGGGTGGCCCTCGCGAGCAGTACTTC.

The V call is TRBV10-1, the J call TRBJ2-1; D uncertain. V dropped 5 bases and J dropped 9 bases, with 5 bases sitting between them. The CDR3 extends over 10 amino acids. CDR1 is WNHNN and CDR2 is SYGVQD in the germline V gene (reference sequence). CDR3 amino acids: CASSWGEQFF. The CDR3 bases are TGCGCCAGCAGTTGGGGTGAGCAGTTCTTC.

The gene calls are TRBV19 and TRBJ2-1, with D maybe TRBD2 (6 bases). Germline assignment: CDR1 LNHDA and CDR2 SQIVND (reference sequence). The CDR3 consists of 14 residues. The V end was cut by 6 bases, the J end by 3 bases, with 12 bases between. DNA for the CDR3: TGTGCCAGTAGCGGCGGGGACGGCTACAATGAGCAGTTCTTC. This encodes CASSGGDGYNEQFF.

The chain joins TRBV6-5 to TRBJ2-2; D remains unclear. V lost 0 bases to trimming and J lost 4 bases, with 9 bases between them. CDR3 length: 15 amino acids. The germline gives CDR1 MNHEY, CDR2 SVGAGI. For the CDR3, the DNA is TGTGCCAGCAGTTACTCGCCTCCCCTCACCGGGGAGCTGTTTTTT. This translates into CASSYSPPLTGELFF.

This rearrangement joins TRBV7-8 to TRBJ2-7; TRBD2 aligns across 10 bases. Germline-derived CDR1 and CDR2 are SGHVS and FQNEAQ. This CDR3 is 17 amino acids long. Unmatched junction bases numbered 12, after V lost 1 base and J lost 6 bases. The CDR3 reads CASSLDSGGAIQGEQYF. The DNA for the CDR3 is TGTGCCAGCAGCTTAGACAGCGGGGGGGCCATTCAAGGCGAGCAGTACTTC.

The chain employs TRBV6-6 and TRBJ2-7; no definite D call. The CDR3 totals 14 residues. Germline CDR1 is MNHNY and CDR2 is SVGAGI (reference sequence). Trimming left V 6 bases short and J 3 bases short, with 15 bases between. CDR3 residues: CASSPSLVSYEQYF. The CDR3 nucleotides read TGTGCCAGCAGCCCCTCGCTGGTGAGCTACGAGCAGTACTTC.

The chain joins TRBV11-2 to TRBJ2-7, with 9 bases aligning to TRBD1. The CDR3 is 16 residues long. J was trimmed by 5 bases and V by 4 bases; bases with no gene match: 12. Germline V gives CDR1 SGHAT, CDR2 FQNNGV. The CDR3 DNA sequence: TGTGCCAGCAGCTCCGAAGCGGGACAGGGACGTCACGAGCAGTACTTC. Translation: CASSSEAGQGRHEQYF.

The genes are TRBV10-2 and TRBJ1-3, with D possibly TRBD1 on 6 matching bases. V was clipped by 1 base and J by 0 bases, with 7 bases between them. The CDR3 is 15 residues long. Germline V gives CDR1 WSHSY, CDR2 SAAADI. CDR3 protein: CASSEWGASGNTIYF. CDR3 nucleotides: TGCGCCAGCAGTGAGTGGGGGGCCTCTGGAAACACCATATATTTT.

The chain uses TRBV7-2 and TRBJ2-7; D perhaps matches TRBD2 (5 bases). Germline V lookup: CDR1 SGHTA, CDR2 FQGNSA. Trimming pared 2 bases from V and 3 bases from J, leaving 8 bases between. The CDR3 spans 13 residues. This CDR3 reads CASSLFEGYEQYF. The CDR3 DNA sequence: TGTGCCAGCAGCTTATTTGAGGGCTACGAGCAGTACTTC.

This chain connects TRBV4-2 to TRBJ2-1; TRBD2 aligns across 11 bases. CDR3 length: 16 amino acids. V lost 0 bases, J lost 7 bases, and 5 bases stayed unmatched. Germline CDR1 reads LGHNA; CDR2 reads YNFKEQ. The DNA for the CDR3 is TGTGCCAGCAGCCAAGAAGAACTAGCGGGGGTTAATGAGCAGTTCTTC. Translated, it gives CASSQEELAGVNEQFF.

This clone was observed once. J is TRBJ2-3 and V is TRBV9; 11 bases are a match to TRBD2. CDR1 and CDR2 from the germline V gene are SGDLS and YYNGEE. The CDR3 runs to 14 residues. The V gene end was trimmed by 7 bases and the J gene end by 3 bases; junction bases not matched to a gene: 4. In nucleotides, the CDR3 is TGTGCCAGCCAGGGACTAGCGGATACAGATACGCAGTATTTT. Translating it yields CASQGLADTDTQYF.

This chain uses TRBV7-9 with TRBJ1-3; no clear D gene. V was cut by 7 bases and J by 0 bases, with 22 bases left in between. In germline, CDR1 is SEHNR, CDR2 FQNEAQ (reference sequence). The length of the CDR3 is 18 residues. In DNA, the CDR3 is TGTGCCAGCAACAACCTCGGTACAGCGAAGGTCTCTGGAAACACCATATATTTT. This encodes CASNNLGTAKVSGNTIYF.

The genes are TRBV11-1 and TRBJ2-7; D uncertain. Trimming left V 2 bases short and J 1 base short, with 21 bases between. The CDR3 covers 18 residues. Germline V gene lookup returns CDR1 SGHAT and CDR2 FQDESV (reference sequence). The CDR3 nucleotides are TGTGCCAGCAGCTTATTCCCCTCGGGCAGTTTCGCTTCCTACGAGCAGTACTTC. This sequence encodes CASSLFPSGSFASYEQYF. Variable domain in full (rest from reference TRBV11-1 and TRBJ2-7): EAEVAQSPRYKITEKSQAVAFWCDPISGHATLYWYRQILGQGPELLVQFQDESVVDDSQLPKDRFSAERLKGVDSTLKIQPAELGDSAMYLCASSLFPSGSFASYEQYFGPGTRLTVT.

The rearrangement joins TRBV11-2 to TRBJ2-2; TRBD1 aligns across 7 bases. From germline, CDR1 is SGHAT and CDR2 FQNNGV. V gave up 5 bases and J gave up 6 bases; unmatched junction bases: 3. The CDR3 loop spans 13 amino acids. DNA of the CDR3: TGTGCCAGCAGCCCTAGGGGGCCCGGGGAGCTGTTTTTT. Protein: CASSPRGPGELFF.

The J gene is TRBJ2-7, the V gene TRBV5-6; a weak D match, TRBD2 (5 bases). V lost 1 base to trimming and J lost 3 bases, with 11 bases between them. The CDR3 is 14 amino acids. Germline lookup yields CDR1 SGHDT and CDR2 YYEEEE. The CDR3, as DNA: TGTGCCAGCAGCTTGCGAGGGTTCAACTACGAGCAGTACTTC. It yields the protein CASSLRGFNYEQYF. Full variable domain (rest looked up from reference TRBV5-6 and TRBJ2-7): DAGVTQSPTHLIKTRGQQVTLRCSPKSGHDTVSWYQQALGQGPQFIFQYYEEEERQRGNFPDRFSGHQFPNYSSELNVNALLLGDSALYLCASSLRGFNYEQYFGPGTRLTVT.